This T cell receptor beta chain was observed in a study of T cells in Graves' hyperthyroidism and ophthalmopathy. Amplified regions were TCR beta CDR3 sequences from RNA transcripts. TCR CDR3 regions were first amplified by RT-PCR with HTBI primers. TCRdb reprocessed the multiplex PCR reads with MiXCR, giving one entry per CDR3 protein. Among about 460,000 distinct CDR3 sequences, 20% to 25% were seen once, and the ten largest hold less than 65%. The germline V and J ends were trimmed by 6 bases and 6 bases, with 8 bases remaining between them. Germline CDR1 reads SNHLY; CDR2 reads FYNNEI. The CDR3 is 12 amino acids.

The clonotype comes from an older woman with Graves' ophthalmopathy. Sample: blood. The chain couples TRBV2 to TRBJ1-4; D remains ambiguous. CDR3 residues: CASRVWDEKLFF. In DNA, the CDR3 is TGTGCCAGCAGGGTTTGGGATGAAAAACTGTTTTTT.